The sequence of this T cell receptor beta chain was determined in a study of T-cell reconstitution after alpha-beta-depleted transplantation in children. Study-level findings and limits: Several hundred graft clones that had expanded were reportedly the source of alpha-beta T cells about two months after transplant. T cells produced anew were the main source of T-cell counts and diversity one year after transplant.

As to this clonotype: Its antigen is unidentified.

This sample's TCRbeta library carried unique molecular identifier barcodes. TCRdb ran MiXCR on the PCR reads and lists one entry per CDR3 protein. The sample records 200,000 to 300,000 distinct CDR3 sequences, under 30% being singletons. This CDR3 has 15 amino acids. Trimming at V came to 3 bases and at J to 2 bases, leaving 9 bases not matched to a gene. Germline V gene sequence: CDR1 DFQATT, CDR2 SNEGSKA (reference sequence). The rearrangement links TRBV20-1 to TRBJ2-7, with 8 bases matching TRBD1. This receptor was identified in a female patient aged 2 to 10 who had a stem cell transplant for congenital amegakaryocytic thrombocytopenia, so the T cells may come from the graft donor. The sample consisted of PBMCs, mostly from graft donor cells, taken 360 days after TCRalphabeta/CD19-depleted stem cell transplant. This chain's CDR3 is CSARGIDRGAYEQYF. In nucleotides, the CDR3 is TGCAGTGCTAGGGGGATTGACAGGGGAGCCTACGAGCAGTACTTC.